Presented here are 18 T cell receptor beta chains from one specimen sequenced in a study of blood T cells in healthy people across ages. Primers used in a second PCR of roughly 6 to 12 cycles were a sample-barcoded 5' primer and a J-beta primer mix. One entry per CDR3 protein, called by TCRdb with MiXCR from the 5' RACE reads. In the table there are some 1.5 million distinct CDR3 sequences, 28% of which are singletons. Sequences were obtained from blood. Source of these receptors: a woman in her twenties or thirties in good health.

This clonotype was seen at least ten times. The V call is TRBV30, the J call TRBJ1-2; D remains unclear. CDR3 size: 12 residues. The germline gives CDR1 GTSNPN, CDR2 SVGIG (reference sequence). The ends were cut back, 4 bases at V and 1 base at J, with 7 bases in the middle. The CDR3 bases are TGTGCCTGGATTGACGATAACTATGGCTACACCTTC. Protein product: CAWIDDNYGYTF. The full variable domain, rest sourced from reference TRBV30 and TRBJ1-2, is SQTIHQWPATLVQPVGSPLSLECTVEGTSNPNLYWYRQAAGRGLQLLFYSVGIGQISSEVPQNLSASRPQDRQFILSSKKLLLSDSGFYLCAWIDDNYGYTFGSGTRLTVV.

Only a few counts were recorded for this clonotype. This CDR3 reads CASSQRGQSPTQYF. CDR3 sequence (DNA): TGTGCCAGCAGCCAAAGGGGACAGTCACCGACCCAGTACTTC. The chain combines TRBV14 with TRBJ2-5, with 7 bases that match TRBD1. Germline loops: CDR1 SGHDN, CDR2 FVKESK. V lost 2 bases and J lost 7; bases outside the gene matches: 7. This CDR3 comprises 14 residues.

The J gene is TRBJ2-4, the V gene TRBV2, with D possibly being TRBD1 or TRBD2 (5 bases each). Trimming stripped 6 bases from V and 13 bases from J, with 19 bases between. CDR1 is SNHLY and CDR2 is FYNNEI in the germline V gene. The CDR3 extends over 13 amino acids. The CDR3 DNA is TGTGCCAGCAGCCTCGACGGGGCCTACAAGCAGTACTTC. This codes for CASSLDGAYKQYF.

The CDR3 DNA reads TGCGCCAGCAGTGATAGGGGAAAAACCTACGAGCAGTACTTC. It is translated as CASSDRGKTYEQYF. The chain employs TRBV10-1 and TRBJ2-4; D possibly corresponds to TRBD1 (5 bases). The J call is doubtful: the DNA matches TRBJ2-7 better. In germline, CDR1 is WNHNN, CDR2 SYGVQD (reference sequence). CDR3 size: 14 residues.

This clonotype was seen many times. This chain connects TRBV10-2 to TRBJ2-3, with 7 nucleotides matching TRBD2. The CDR3 is 15 amino acids. Germline CDR1 and CDR2: WSHSY and SAAADI. The junction had 4 bases not matched to a gene; V was cut back by 2 bases and J by 2 bases. The chain's CDR3 is CASSETSAHTDTQYF. In nucleotides, the CDR3 is TGCGCCAGCAGTGAGACTAGCGCGCACACAGATACGCAGTATTTT.

This clonotype was detected a few times. V is TRBV6-1 and J is TRBJ1-4; D not certain. The germline CDR1 and CDR2 sequences are MNHNS and SASEGT. The CDR3 is 14 amino acids. With 3 bases removed from V and 6 bases from J, the gap between germline ends came to 11 bases. The CDR3 nucleotides are TGTGCCAGCAGTGATCTGGGGAGGGATGAAAAACTGTTTTTT. Translating gives CASSDLGRDEKLFF.

This clonotype has a handful of counts. J is TRBJ2-7 and V is TRBV20-1; 9 nucleotides align to TRBD1. After removal of 3 bases from V and 5 bases from J, the junction contained 5 bases not matched to a gene. This CDR3 is built from 13 residues. Germline values: CDR1 DFQATT, CDR2 SNEGSKA (reference sequence). The chain's CDR3 is CSARKQGADEQYF. CDR3 nucleotides: TGCAGTGCTAGGAAACAGGGGGCGGACGAGCAGTACTTC.

Concerning this clonotype: Germline and junction disagree at one end, which may indicate a read error. V and J are TRBV20-1 and TRBJ1-2; D perhaps matches TRBD1 (5 bases). Germline CDR1 is DFQATT and CDR2 is SNEGSKA (reference sequence). The CDR3 has 14 residues. CDR3 loop: CSARRQPANYGYTF. The CDR3 DNA follows: TGCAGTGCTAGAAGACAGCCGGCTAACTACGGCTACACCTTC.

This sequence joins TRBV5-1 and TRBJ2-6; D possibly uses TRBD1 or TRBD2 (6 bases each). Germline CDR1 reads SGHRS; CDR2 reads YFSETQ. The V gene lost 0 bases and the J gene lost 3 bases, with 13 bases spanning the gap. This CDR3 contains 17 residues. The CDR3 coding sequence is TGCGCCAGCAGCTTGGTAGCCGGGGGCGGTGGGGCCAACGTCCTGACTTTC. It yields the protein CASSLVAGGGGANVLTF. The variable domain in full, with the rest retrieved from reference TRBV5-1 and TRBJ2-6, is KAGVTQTPRYLIKTRGQQVTLSCSPISGHRSVSWYQQTPGQGLQFLFEYFSETQRNKGNFPGRFSGRQFSNSRSEMNVSTLELGDSALYLCASSLVAGGGGANVLTFGAGSRLTVL.

J is TRBJ2-1 and V is TRBV7-2; 8 nucleotides agree with TRBD1. V dropped 5 bases and J dropped 5; count of bases not matched to a gene: 5. The CDR3 runs 14 residues. CDR1 is SGHTA and CDR2 is FQGNSA in the germline V gene. The CDR3: CASSRTGFNNEQFF. Written as DNA, the CDR3 is TGTGCCAGCAGCCGGACAGGGTTTAACAATGAGCAGTTCTTC.

This clonotype was counted only a few times. This sequence joins TRBV7-9 and TRBJ1-2, with D tentatively TRBD1 (5 bases). The V and J ends lost 5 bases and 5 bases respectively, with 15 bases between them. There are 14 residues in the CDR3. Germline assignment: CDR1 SEHNR and CDR2 FQNEAQ (reference sequence). CDR3 protein: CASSPGAAEYGYTF. CDR3 DNA: TGTGCCAGCAGCCCTGGGGCCGCGGAATATGGCTACACCTTC.

This clonotype was seen a handful of times. The chain uses TRBV15 and TRBJ2-1; the D is unclear. The germline gives CDR1 LNHNV, CDR2 YYDKDF (reference sequence). V lost 0 bases to trimming and J lost 7 bases, with 10 bases between them. The CDR3 covers 14 residues. In nucleotides, the CDR3 is TGTGCCACCAGCAGAGATTTTCAGCCAAATGAGCAGTTCTTC. Translated, it gives CATSRDFQPNEQFF.

The chain carries TRBV5-1 and TRBJ2-1; 7 bases are a match to TRBD2. The CDR3 extends over 15 amino acids. V shed 3 bases, J shed 3 bases, and the junction held 6 bases outside the gene matches. The germline V gene encodes CDR1 SGHRS and CDR2 YFSETQ. CDR3 residues: CASSWMSGDYNEQFF. The CDR3 DNA sequence: TGCGCCAGCAGCTGGATGAGCGGGGACTACAATGAGCAGTTCTTC.

The chain recombines TRBV12-3 or TRBV12-4 with TRBJ2-7; perhaps TRBD2 as D (7 bases). The V gene lost 6 bases and the J gene lost 0 bases, with 12 bases spanning the gap. The CDR3 extends over 14 amino acids. CDR3 coding DNA: TGTGCCAGCAGGTTGGGGGGGCCCTCCTACGAGCAGTACTTC. Amino acids: CASRLGGPSYEQYF.

This rearrangement joins TRBV4-1 to TRBJ2-7; D gene ambiguous. This CDR3 is built from 17 residues. Germline CDR1 and CDR2: MGHRA and YSYEKL. The ends were cut back, 4 bases at V and 4 bases at J, with 23 bases in the middle. This CDR3 is CASSPRRVGGDRYEQYF. The CDR3 bases are TGCGCCAGCAGCCCCAGAAGAGTTGGCGGCGACCGGTACGAGCAGTACTTC.

A note on this clonotype: One end of the junction fails to match germline, which may point to a read error. The genes are TRBV5-1 and TRBJ2-3, with TRBD2 identical over 11 bases. The CDR3 totals 15 residues. Per the germline V gene, CDR1 is SGHRS and CDR2 is YFSETQ. This CDR3 is CAGSVAGGPTDTQYF. For the CDR3, the DNA is TGCGCCGGCAGCGTAGCGGGGGGGCCCACAGATACGCAGTATTTT.

The gene calls are TRBV20-1 and TRBJ2-3; D uncertain. The V gene lost 0 bases and the J gene lost 2 bases, with 9 bases spanning the gap. The germline V gene encodes CDR1 DFQATT and CDR2 SNEGSKA (reference sequence). CDR3 length: 14 amino acids. CDR3 nucleotide sequence: TGCAGTGCTAGAGATACCCGCGACACAGATACGCAGTATTTT. Amino acid sequence: CSARDTRDTDTQYF.

This chain uses TRBV27 with TRBJ2-7; maybe TRBD1 (5 bases). The germline V gene has CDR1 MNHEY and CDR2 SMNVEV (reference sequence). The CDR3 has 15 residues. Trimming took off 6 bases at V and 3 bases at J, with 18 bases between the two ends. The CDR3 is CASSPWSGSFYEQYF. The CDR3 nucleotides read TGTGCCAGCAGCCCTTGGTCAGGGTCGTTCTACGAGCAGTACTTC.